These 24 T cell receptor beta chains were all obtained from the same sample, sequenced in a study of shared clonotypes between healthy human individuals. Some clones are missing from TCRdb's copy, which holds only in-frame ones; the method was immunoSEQ multiplex PCR. The repertoire has roughly 380,000 clones, approximately 97% of them found once; the top ten carry approximately 0.32%. Input material: memory CD8+ T cells sorted from blood. Subset of the sample: CD45RO+ cells pooled with CCR7-negative TemRA cells. The receptors were sampled from a man under 40 in good health.

The J gene is TRBJ2-1, the V gene TRBV7-9; no firm D call. CDR1 SEHNR and CDR2 FQNEAQ come from the germline V gene (reference sequence). The CDR3 has 10 amino acids. The ends were cut back, 5 bases at V and 5 bases at J, with 1 base in the middle. The CDR3: CASSDNEQFF. The CDR3 coding sequence is TGTGCCAGCAGCGACAATGAGCAGTTCTTC. The full variable domain, rest sourced from reference TRBV7-9 and TRBJ2-1, is DTGVSQNPRHKITKRGQNVTFRCDPISEHNRLYWYRQTLGQGPEFLTYFQNEAQLEKSRLLSDRFSAERPKGSFSTLEIQRTEQGDSAMYLCASSDNEQFFGPGTRLTVL.

V is TRBV28 and J is TRBJ2-1; 10 bases map to TRBD2. The germline CDR1 and CDR2 sequences are MDHEN and SYDVKM. The CDR3 is made up of 15 amino acids. V lost 6 bases to trimming and J lost 6 bases; unmatched junction nucleotides: 8. The CDR3 is CASRGPGLAPNEQFF. The CDR3 DNA follows: TGTGCCAGCAGGGGGCCGGGACTAGCGCCCAATGAGCAGTTCTTC.

This chain links TRBV29-1 with TRBJ2-7; 10 positions match TRBD1. Trimming cost V 6 bases and J 6 bases; bases outside gene matches: 5. Germline CDR1 SQVTM, CDR2 ANQGSEA. The CDR3 has 12 residues. The CDR3 sequence is CSVRDRGREQYF. The CDR3 bases are TGCAGCGTCCGGGACAGGGGTCGCGAGCAGTACTTC.

The chain joins TRBV6-1 to TRBJ2-5; 8 bases are a match to TRBD2. The CDR3 length is 15 residues. After removal of 7 bases from V and 5 bases from J, the junction contained 12 bases not matched to a gene. The germline CDR1 and CDR2 sequences are MNHNS and SASEGT. In DNA form, the CDR3 reads TGTGCCAGCAACCCGACTAGCGCGGCCAGGGAGACCCAGTACTTC. Its translation is CASNPTSAARETQYF.

This chain's CDR3 is CASSGLAGGPNTGELFF. CDR3 bases: TGTGCCAGCAGCGGACTAGCGGGAGGGCCGAACACCGGGGAGCTGTTTTTT. The rearrangement uses TRBV5-4 and TRBJ2-2; 15 nucleotides align to TRBD2. The CDR3 has 17 residues. Germline V gene lookup returns CDR1 SGHNT and CDR2 YYREEE (reference sequence). V shed 4 bases and J 0 bases; nucleotides not matched to a gene: 1.

The chain employs TRBV25-1 and TRBJ1-3; D not resolved. Germline V gene sequence: CDR1 MGHDK, CDR2 SYGVNS. V lost 7 bases, J lost 0 bases, and 22 bases lay in between. CDR3 size: 18 residues. This CDR3 reads CASTLIGGRKFSGNTIYF. The CDR3 coding sequence is TGTGCCAGCACCCTTATTGGTGGCAGGAAATTCTCTGGAAACACCATATATTTT.

The CDR3 loop reads CASSIRRETQYF. CDR3 nucleotides: TGTGCCAGCAGTATCCGGAGGGAGACCCAGTACTTC. The chain is built from TRBV27 and TRBJ2-5, with D perhaps TRBD2 (5 bases). CDR3 length: 12 amino acids. With 5 bases removed from V and 5 bases from J, the gap between germline ends came to 9 bases. Germline CDR1 is MNHEY and CDR2 is SMNVEV (reference sequence).

J is TRBJ2-7 and V is TRBV28; D possibly corresponds to TRBD1 (6 bases). The CDR3 loop spans 13 amino acids. Germline V lookup: CDR1 MDHEN, CDR2 SYDVKM. V was clipped by 6 bases and J by 5 bases, with 14 bases between them. Here the CDR3 reads CASRVNRVNEQYF. CDR3 DNA sequence: TGTGCCAGCAGAGTAAACAGGGTAAACGAGCAGTACTTC.

The chain combines TRBV5-1 with TRBJ2-2, with 7 bases lining up with TRBD2. Germline loops: CDR1 SGHRS, CDR2 YFSETQ. CDR3 length equals 16 residues. V gave up 4 bases and J gave up 5 bases; unmatched junction bases: 11. The CDR3 region is CASSRRAGVQTGELFF. The CDR3 nucleotides read TGCGCCAGCAGCCGGCGCGCGGGAGTACAGACCGGGGAGCTGTTTTTT.

The chain is built from TRBV28 and TRBJ1-1; D gene ambiguous. The CDR3 covers 13 residues. With 3 bases removed from V and 4 bases from J, the gap between germline ends came to 9 bases. The germline V gene has CDR1 MDHEN and CDR2 SYDVKM. CDR3 residues: CASSFPDFTEAFF. CDR3 in DNA: TGTGCCAGCAGTTTCCCAGATTTCACTGAAGCTTTCTTT.

The V call is TRBV7-2, the J call TRBJ2-1; D remains unclear. Trimming cost V 5 bases and J 10 bases, with 15 bases left between them. Germline CDR1 and CDR2: SGHTA and FQGNSA. CDR3 length: 13 amino acids. The CDR3 spells CASSPDRRREQFF. CDR3 nucleotides: TGTGCCAGCAGCCCGGACCGGAGAAGGGAGCAGTTCTTC.

The table lists this clone with a count of one. The rearrangement joins TRBV28 to TRBJ1-3; 7 bases are a match to TRBD1. Germline V gene sequence: CDR1 MDHEN, CDR2 SYDVKM. The CDR3 loop spans 15 amino acids. Unmatched junction bases numbered 10, after V lost 7 bases and J lost 4 bases. CDR3 amino acids: CASKNSRGRGNTIYF. As DNA, the CDR3 is TGTGCCAGCAAGAATTCCAGGGGGAGGGGAAACACCATATATTTT.

The rearrangement links TRBV7-8 to TRBJ2-5; tentatively, D is TRBD1 or TRBD2 (5 bases each). Trimming cost V 6 bases and J 5 bases, with 13 bases left between them. The germline CDR1 and CDR2 sequences are SGHVS and FQNEAQ. This CDR3 contains 13 residues. CDR3 amino acids: CASSWMGEETQYF. The CDR3, as DNA: TGTGCCAGCAGTTGGATGGGGGAGGAGACCCAGTACTTC.

The chain links TRBV19 to TRBJ1-4, with unresolved D. Trimming stripped 5 bases from V and 6 bases from J, with 10 bases between. From germline, CDR1 is LNHDA and CDR2 SQIVND (reference sequence). CDR3 length equals 13 residues. The CDR3 loop is CASSSIPDEKLFF. The DNA of the CDR3 is TGTGCCAGTAGTTCCATTCCAGATGAAAAACTGTTTTTT.

The V and J genes are TRBV6-4 and TRBJ2-5; 7 bases are a match to TRBD2. J was trimmed by 5 bases and V by 10 bases; bases with no gene match: 10. The CDR3 length is 13 residues. Germline V gene lookup returns CDR1 MRHNA and CDR2 SNTAGT. The CDR3 coding sequence is TGTGCCACCAAGCGGGATTTTCTGGAGACCCAGTACTTC. Protein product: CATKRDFLETQYF.

The rearrangement links TRBV6-5 to TRBJ2-3, with TRBD2 matching over 12 bases. The CDR3 has 13 amino acids. V was pared by 6 bases and J by 5 bases, with 0 bases of the junction left unmatched. Looked up from germline, CDR1 is MNHEY and CDR2 is SVGAGI. CDR3 region: CASRTSGRDTQYF. Here the CDR3 DNA reads TGTGCCAGCAGGACTAGCGGGAGAGATACGCAGTATTTT.

This chain links TRBV7-9 with TRBJ2-7; 12 bases agree with TRBD2. In germline, CDR1 is SEHNR, CDR2 FQNEAQ (reference sequence). The CDR3 runs 17 residues. J was trimmed by 7 bases and V by 2 bases; bases with no gene match: 12. The CDR3, as DNA: TGTGCCAGCAGCTTAACAGGGGGCAGACTAGCGGGAGAAGAGCAGTACTTC. Translated: CASSLTGGRLAGEEQYF.

The chain joins TRBV5-1 to TRBJ2-1; D is tentatively TRBD1 or TRBD2 (5 bases each). Germline loops: CDR1 SGHRS, CDR2 YFSETQ. CDR3 length: 18 residues. V dropped 0 bases and J dropped 0 bases, with 16 bases sitting between them. The CDR3 bases are TGCGCCAGCAGCTTGGCAGGGACGGCGAAGAGCTCCTACAATGAGCAGTTCTTC. Protein sequence: CASSLAGTAKSSYNEQFF.

The CDR3 protein is CASSAQQGAGNQPQHF. The CDR3, as DNA: TGTGCCAGCAGTGCGCAACAGGGGGCGGGCAATCAGCCCCAGCATTTT. The chain carries TRBV6-1 and TRBJ1-5; 9 bases are shared with TRBD1. Germline-derived CDR1 and CDR2 are MNHNS and SASEGT. This CDR3 has 16 amino acids. The junction had 6 bases not matched to a gene; V was cut back by 4 bases and J by 2 bases.

This clone was picked up a small number of times. Other DNA variants within this sample encode the same CDR3. The chain has TRBV19 and TRBJ1-1; TRBD1 matches at 7 bases. The CDR3 runs 14 residues. V lost 5 bases and J lost 2; bases outside the gene matches: 5. Germline lookup yields CDR1 LNHDA and CDR2 SQIVND (reference sequence). The CDR3 DNA reads as TGTGCCAGTAGTCTCCGGGACAGAAACACTGAAGCTTTCTTT. Amino acids: CASSLRDRNTEAFF.

The chain is built from TRBV7-2 and TRBJ2-5; TRBD2 matches 8 bases. The CDR3 contains 15 residues. CDR1 is SGHTA, CDR2 FQGNSA, per germline. The junction had 9 bases not matched to a gene; V was cut back by 5 bases and J by 4 bases. In DNA, the CDR3 is TGTGCCAGCAGCCGGCAGTGGCTAGCGGGAGAGACCCAGTACTTC. Protein: CASSRQWLAGETQYF.

The genes are TRBV5-5 and TRBJ2-7, with TRBD1 identical over 7 bases. Trimming removed 1 base from V and 2 bases from J; junction bases left unmatched: 6. The CDR3 is 15 amino acids. Germline V lookup: CDR1 SGHKS, CDR2 YYEKEE (reference sequence). CDR3 in amino acids: CASSLPGQTTYEQYF. The CDR3 nucleotides are TGTGCCAGCAGCTTGCCGGGACAGACGACCTACGAGCAGTACTTC.

The rearrangement uses TRBV4-1 and TRBJ1-4; D uncertain. This CDR3 is built from 16 residues. Germline V gives CDR1 MGHRA, CDR2 YSYEKL. Trimming left V 0 bases short and J 5 bases short, with 13 bases between. The CDR3 is CASSQEYRLSNEKLFF. In DNA, the CDR3 is TGCGCCAGCAGCCAAGAGTATAGGCTATCGAATGAAAAACTGTTTTTT.

The chain has TRBV6-5 and TRBJ1-4; maybe TRBD1 (6 bases). This CDR3 comprises 15 residues. V lost 4 bases to trimming and J lost 0 bases, with 9 bases between them. Germline V gives CDR1 MNHEY, CDR2 SVGAGI. The CDR3: CASSSEGATNEKLFF. CDR3 nucleotides: TGTGCCAGCAGTTCAGAGGGGGCAACTAATGAAAAACTGTTTTTT.